One T cell receptor (beta chain) is described in this entry. The antigen is unknown. V lost 5 bases and J 0 bases, leaving 13 bases between the germline ends. Germline V CDR1 and CDR2: SGHRS, YFSETQ. The CDR3 length is 15 residues. The sample originates from a study of beta chain features in type 1 diabetes. Study-wide results and caveats: Among all four CD4+ subsets, Type 1 diabetes patients had TCRB CDR3s that were moderately but significantly shorter. Any role of HLA type in TCRB rearrangement remained unresolved here. Over-representation of high TCR-expressing cells was a possible consequence of cDNA sequencing.

Sequenced material consisted of expressed TCRB transcripts (all of the isolated RNA was reverse transcribed). Naive, central memory and regulatory T cell samples came to a mean of around 3.5 million reads. Method: immunoSEQ multiplex PCR; TCRdb's copy keeps in-frame clones and lacks some. The sample records roughly 300,000 clones, 12% to 15% being singletons. The V call is TRBV5-1, the J call TRBJ2-3; weak D call: TRBD2 (5 bases). The clonotype was recovered from a man aged 25-40 years in good health. The sample taken for sequencing was central memory CD4+ T cells from blood. The CDR3 DNA reads TGCGCCAGCAGACAGCGGTTAACTAGCACAGATACGCAGTATTTT. Amino acids: CASRQRLTSTDTQYF.